The 20 T cell receptor beta chains below all came from one sample that was sequenced in a study of shared clonotypes between healthy human individuals. Assay: immunoSEQ multiplex PCR; the TCRdb copy retains only in-frame clones and omits some. The repertoire includes around 1.1 million clones, about four fifths of them detected once, and 0.6% to 0.75% sits in the top ten. Material: memory CD4+ T cells from PBMCs. As for subset: CD45RA-negative fraction. The receptor set was obtained from a man aged 18 to 30 in good health. Some clones in this sample may be carry-over from other donors' samples.

This chain connects TRBV9 to TRBJ2-2, with D possibly TRBD2 on 6 matching bases. The CDR3 is 16 residues long. Per the germline V gene, CDR1 is SGDLS and CDR2 is YYNGEE. V lost 0 bases and J lost 4, with 13 bases in between. The CDR3 reads CASSVVGRGFTGELFF. DNA of the CDR3: TGTGCCAGCAGCGTAGTGGGGCGGGGATTCACCGGGGAGCTGTTTTTT.

The chain combines TRBV11-3 with TRBJ2-3; D is possibly TRBD2 (5 bases). CDR1 SGHNT and CDR2 YENEEA come from the germline V gene. With 5 bases removed from V and 4 bases from J, the gap between germline ends came to 10 bases. The CDR3 covers 13 residues. DNA of the CDR3: TGTGCCAGCAGCGTCCGGGAAGCAGATACGCAGTATTTT. Its translation is CASSVREADTQYF.

The CDR3 region is CASTGTRMSNEQFF. In DNA, the CDR3 is TGTGCCAGCACGGGAACTCGGATGTCCAATGAGCAGTTCTTC. The V and J genes are TRBV2 and TRBJ2-1; tentative D call: TRBD2 (5 bases). Germline V gives CDR1 SNHLY, CDR2 FYNNEI. The CDR3 runs to 14 residues. V lost 7 bases and J lost 6, with 16 bases in between. The complete variable domain, with remaining parts taken from reference TRBV2 and TRBJ2-1, reads EPEVTQTPSHQVTQMGQEVILRCVPISNHLYFYWYRQILGQKVEFLVSFYNNEISEKSEIFDDQFSVERPDGSNFTLKIRSTKLEDSAMYFCASTGTRMSNEQFFGPGTRLTVL.

V gene TRBV7-9 combines with J gene TRBJ2-3; 7 nucleotides agree with TRBD2. V lost 2 bases to trimming and J lost 3 bases; unmatched junction nucleotides: 8. CDR1 is SEHNR, CDR2 FQNEAQ, per germline (reference sequence). The CDR3 runs to 16 residues. CDR3 loop: CASSLPRAGRTDTQYF. CDR3 nucleotides: TGTGCCAGCAGCTTACCAAGAGCCGGGAGGACAGATACGCAGTATTTT.

The chain links TRBV5-1 to TRBJ2-3; the match to TRBD1 covers 8 bases. Germline V lookup: CDR1 SGHRS, CDR2 YFSETQ. The CDR3 contains 15 residues. V lost 4 bases and J lost 4; bases outside the gene matches: 8. The CDR3 loop reads CASSHDRGDADTQYF. The CDR3 coding sequence is TGCGCCAGCAGCCATGACAGGGGCGACGCAGATACGCAGTATTTT.

The rearrangement joins TRBV5-6 to TRBJ1-2; D is perhaps TRBD1 (5 bases). Trimming stripped 5 bases from V and 2 bases from J, with 13 bases between. CDR1 SGHDT and CDR2 YYEEEE come from the germline V gene. The CDR3 sequence is 14 residues long. CDR3 loop: CASRYGATNYGYTF. In DNA form, the CDR3 reads TGTGCCAGCAGGTATGGGGCGACCAACTATGGCTACACCTTC.

J is TRBJ1-4 and V is TRBV15; no clear D. The CDR3 runs 17 residues. V was trimmed by 3 bases and J by 7 bases, leaving 21 bases between them. Germline values: CDR1 LNHNV, CDR2 YYDKDF (reference sequence). CDR3 sequence: CATSSLAGRRVGEKLFF. CDR3 nucleotide sequence: TGTGCCACCAGCAGCCTCGCCGGCAGGAGGGTTGGTGAAAAACTGTTTTTT.

This clone was detected only once. The rearrangement links TRBV5-1 to TRBJ2-1; 7 nucleotides match TRBD2. This CDR3 spans 20 amino acids. CDR1 is SGHRS, CDR2 YFSETQ, per germline. V was pared by 3 bases and J by 0 bases, with 18 bases of the junction left unmatched. CDR3 protein: CASSSYPGTVGGSSYNEQFF. Written as DNA, the CDR3 is TGCGCCAGCAGCTCATACCCCGGGACCGTGGGCGGGAGCTCCTACAATGAGCAGTTCTTC.

The rearrangement joins TRBV5-4 to TRBJ2-1, with 7 bases aligning to TRBD1. From germline, CDR1 is SGHNT and CDR2 YYREEE (reference sequence). This CDR3 comprises 14 residues. Trimming at V came to 4 bases and at J to 7 bases, leaving 8 bases not matched to a gene. CDR3 DNA sequence: TGTGCCAGCAGCCCGGGACAGCCGGGGAATGAGCAGTTCTTC. Translating gives CASSPGQPGNEQFF.

The J gene is TRBJ2-5, the V gene TRBV15; D not resolved. The CDR3 consists of 14 residues. V was trimmed by 7 bases and J by 4 bases, leaving 16 bases between them. Germline assignment: CDR1 LNHNV and CDR2 YYDKDF (reference sequence). The CDR3 is CATTLNAGGETQYF. The DNA of the CDR3 is TGTGCCACCACATTAAACGCCGGTGGAGAGACCCAGTACTTC.

V usage is TRBV6-5 and J usage is TRBJ2-4; 9 nucleotides align to TRBD1. V dropped 6 bases and J dropped 3; count of bases not matched to a gene: 6. Germline V gene data show CDR1 as MNHEY and CDR2 as SVGAGI. The CDR3 has 15 residues. Here the CDR3 reads CASSPRTGVKNIQYF. In DNA, the CDR3 is TGTGCCAGCAGCCCCCGGACAGGGGTCAAAAACATTCAGTACTTC.

A note on this clone: A far larger clone is just one base off, so this is likely a read error. The chain carries TRBV2 and TRBJ2-1; D is possibly TRBD1 (5 bases). Looked up from germline, CDR1 is SNHLY and CDR2 is FYNNEI. CDR3 length equals 14 residues. The CDR3 sequence: CAGRLADRGNEQFF. For the CDR3, the DNA is TGTGCCGGCAGATTGGCGGATAGGGGTAATGAGCAGTTCTTC.

V and J are TRBV29-1 and TRBJ2-5, with D possibly matching TRBD1 (6 bases). Germline lookup yields CDR1 SQVTM and CDR2 ANQGSEA. The CDR3 extends over 15 amino acids. V was clipped by 3 bases and J by 0 bases, with 14 bases between them. The CDR3 loop reads CSVEGHRDYQETQYF. DNA for the CDR3: TGCAGCGTTGAGGGGCACAGGGATTACCAAGAGACCCAGTACTTC.

The V gene is TRBV19, the J gene TRBJ1-2; 7 bases map to TRBD1. Germline V CDR1 and CDR2: LNHDA, SQIVND (reference sequence). CDR3 size: 14 residues. Trimming at V came to 10 bases and at J to 6 bases, leaving 14 bases not matched to a gene. CDR3 loop: CATKPTGTANGYTF. CDR3 nucleotides: TGTGCCACCAAACCGACCGGGACAGCCAATGGCTACACCTTC.

The chain recombines TRBV9 with TRBJ1-1; 9 positions match TRBD1. Germline assignment: CDR1 SGDLS and CDR2 YYNGEE. CDR3 length: 13 amino acids. The V segment lost 0 bases and the J segment 8 bases; nucleotides outside the gene matches: 2. The CDR3 is CASSVGTGGEAFF. CDR3 DNA sequence: TGTGCCAGCAGCGTAGGTACAGGGGGCGAAGCTTTCTTT.

The V call is TRBV9, the J call TRBJ2-3; 9 bases line up with TRBD1. With 5 bases clipped from V and 0 bases from J, the junction kept 19 bases outside the gene matches. Germline CDR1 reads SGDLS; CDR2 reads YYNGEE. The CDR3 spans 20 residues. CDR3 sequence reads: CASSLKRDRVIQGSTDTQYF. Here the CDR3 DNA reads TGTGCCAGCAGTCTTAAACGGGACAGGGTCATTCAGGGTAGCACAGATACGCAGTATTTT.

This clone came up once. CDR3 protein: CASSFSARSRELFF. The CDR3 DNA reads as TGTGCCAGCAGCTTCTCAGCTAGGTCCCGGGAGCTGTTTTTT. This chain connects TRBV13 to TRBJ2-2; D unresolved. CDR1 is PRHDT and CDR2 is FYEKMQ in the germline V gene (reference sequence). Trimming removed 3 bases at V and 9 bases at J, with 14 bases between. CDR3 length: 14 amino acids.

The chain links TRBV28 to TRBJ1-3; D gene ambiguous. Trimming removed 3 bases at V and 0 bases at J, with 12 bases between. Looked up from germline, CDR1 is MDHEN and CDR2 is SYDVKM. CDR3 length: 16 amino acids. This CDR3 reads CASSFRPLNSGNTIYF. CDR3 coding DNA: TGTGCCAGCAGTTTTCGGCCACTGAACTCTGGAAACACCATATATTTT.

The rearrangement joins TRBV6-5 to TRBJ2-3, with 8 nucleotides matching TRBD1. The CDR3 extends over 14 amino acids. CDR1 is MNHEY and CDR2 is SVGAGI in the germline V gene. Losses at the gene ends were 6 bases for V and 1 base for J; bases not matched to a gene: 3. The CDR3 sequence is CASSLGQGTDTQYF. CDR3 nucleotide sequence: TGTGCCAGCAGCTTGGGACAGGGCACAGATACGCAGTATTTT.

The rearrangement uses TRBV28 and TRBJ1-2; possibly TRBD1 for D (5 bases). Germline V CDR1 and CDR2: MDHEN, SYDVKM. V was pared by 5 bases and J by 7 bases, with 14 bases between. The CDR3 is 13 residues long. The CDR3 coding sequence is TGTGCCAGCAGTCACCTCAGGGTTCGTGGCTACACCTTC. Translation gives CASSHLRVRGYTF.